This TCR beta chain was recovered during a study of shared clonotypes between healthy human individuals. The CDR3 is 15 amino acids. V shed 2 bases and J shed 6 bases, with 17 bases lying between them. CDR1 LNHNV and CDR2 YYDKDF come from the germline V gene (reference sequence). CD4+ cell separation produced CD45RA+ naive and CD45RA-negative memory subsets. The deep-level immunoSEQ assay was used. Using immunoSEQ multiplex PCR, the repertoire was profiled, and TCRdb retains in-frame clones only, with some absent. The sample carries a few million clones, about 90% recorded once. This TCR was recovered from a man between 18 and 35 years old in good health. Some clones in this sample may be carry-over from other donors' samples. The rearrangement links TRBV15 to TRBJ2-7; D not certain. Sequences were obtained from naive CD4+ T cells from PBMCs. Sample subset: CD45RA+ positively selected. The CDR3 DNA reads TGTGCCACCAGCAGACCAGGTTCTAGTCCAAGCGAGCAGTACTTC. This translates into CATSRPGSSPSEQYF.